This record looks at one TCR beta chain sequence and its context. It was with 60 Vbeta and 13 Jbeta primers that the PCR ran. Measured with immunoSEQ multiplex PCR; TCRdb has only the in-frame clones, and not every one. There are 130,000 to 150,000 clones in the sample, with 1.5% to 2% held by the top ten. Germline V gene sequence: CDR1 SGHRS, CDR2 YFSETQ. The V gene end was trimmed by 0 bases and the J gene end by 8 bases; junction bases not matched to a gene: 4. The CDR3 extends over 14 amino acids. This sample is part of a study of cytomegalovirus exposure and HLA in healthy donors. About the study: Of the donors genotyped, several hundred in all, 80% to 85% fell in the Caucasian-associated ancestry cluster.

The V gene is TRBV5-1, the J gene TRBJ1-2, with 10 bases aligning to TRBD1. The receptor was isolated from a woman aged 50 to 65 in good health and CMV-seronegative. Input material: PBMCs. Here the CDR3 reads CASSLAGTGEGYTF. The CDR3 nucleotides read TGCGCCAGCAGCTTGGCCGGGACAGGGGAGGGCTACACCTTC.